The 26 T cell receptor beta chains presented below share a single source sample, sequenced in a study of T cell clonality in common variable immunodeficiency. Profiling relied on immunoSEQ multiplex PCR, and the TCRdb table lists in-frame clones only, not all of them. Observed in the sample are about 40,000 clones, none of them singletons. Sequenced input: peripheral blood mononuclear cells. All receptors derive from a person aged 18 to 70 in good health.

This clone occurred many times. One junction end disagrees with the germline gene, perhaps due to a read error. The part of the CDR3 DNA that was read is TGTGCTAGCAGCTCGACTAGCGCCCAGAGCTCCTACAATGAG. The encoded protein is CASSSTSAQSSYNE. The full CDR3 protein reads CASSSTSAQSSYNEQFF. The chain recombines TRBV7-7 with TRBJ2-1; 8 bases are shared with TRBD2. The CDR3 end falls 3 residues outside the read, so it is completed with the germline J gene. The CDR3 contains 17 residues. Germline V gene lookup returns CDR1 SSHAT and CDR2 FNYEAQ (reference sequence).

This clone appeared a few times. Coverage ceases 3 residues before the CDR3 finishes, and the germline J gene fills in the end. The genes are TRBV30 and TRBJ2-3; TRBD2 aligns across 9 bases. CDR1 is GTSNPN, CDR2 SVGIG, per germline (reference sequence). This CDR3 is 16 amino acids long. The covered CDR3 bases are TGTGCCTGGAGTCTCCCAGGAGCGGGAGGCGGGGAGACG. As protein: CAWSLPGAGGGET. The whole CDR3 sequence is CAWSLPGAGGGETQYF.

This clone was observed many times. The CDR3 loop reads CASSMAGGGSNFTDTQYF. The part of the CDR3 DNA that was read is TGTGCCAGTAGTATGGCCGGCGGGGGATCTAACTTCACAGATACG. The chain couples TRBV19 to TRBJ2-3; 7 bases match TRBD2. The sequenced fragment ends 3 residues before the CDR3 boundary, so the rest is inferred from the germline J gene. Germline assignment: CDR1 LNHDA and CDR2 SQIVND (reference sequence). This CDR3 region has 18 residues. V lost 3 bases to trimming and J lost 2 bases; unmatched junction nucleotides: 14.

CDR3 in amino acids: CTTRETGYTEAFF. CDR3 DNA, as far as it was read: TGCACCACGCGGGAGACAGGGTACACTGAA. The rearrangement uses TRBV20-1 and TRBJ1-1; 7 bases map to TRBD1. With the read ending 3 residues before the CDR3 end, the germline J gene is used to fill in that end. The CDR3 runs 13 residues. Germline assignment: CDR1 DFQATT and CDR2 SNEGSKA (reference sequence).

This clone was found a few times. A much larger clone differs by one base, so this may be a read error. The DNA read from the CDR3 is TGTGCCAGCAGCTTCCGGGACACCCGTGAAAAG. Encoded protein: CASSFRDTREK. In full, the CDR3 reads CASSFRDTREKLFF. The chain recombines TRBV7-9 with TRBJ2-2, with a weak D call TRBD1 (6 bases). The read is 3 residues too short to cover the CDR3 end, so that end is filled in from the germline J gene. CDR3 length equals 14 residues. Germline V CDR1 and CDR2: SEHNR, FQNEAQ (reference sequence).

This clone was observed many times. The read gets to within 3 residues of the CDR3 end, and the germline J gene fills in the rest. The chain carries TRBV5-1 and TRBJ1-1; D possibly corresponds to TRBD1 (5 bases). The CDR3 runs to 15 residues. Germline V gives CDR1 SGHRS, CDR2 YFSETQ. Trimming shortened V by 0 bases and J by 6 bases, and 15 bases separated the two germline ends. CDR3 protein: CASSLAVAGLAEAFF. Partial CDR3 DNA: TGCGCCAGCAGCTTGGCCGTGGCAGGGCTCGCTGAA.

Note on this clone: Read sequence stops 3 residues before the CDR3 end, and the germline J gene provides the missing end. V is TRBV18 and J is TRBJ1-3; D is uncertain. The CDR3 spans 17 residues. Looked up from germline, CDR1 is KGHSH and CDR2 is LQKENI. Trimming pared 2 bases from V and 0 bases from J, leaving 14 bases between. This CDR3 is CASSPVNSLSSGNTIYF. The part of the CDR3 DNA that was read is TGTGCCAGCTCACCAGTTAACAGCCTGAGCTCTGGAAACACC.

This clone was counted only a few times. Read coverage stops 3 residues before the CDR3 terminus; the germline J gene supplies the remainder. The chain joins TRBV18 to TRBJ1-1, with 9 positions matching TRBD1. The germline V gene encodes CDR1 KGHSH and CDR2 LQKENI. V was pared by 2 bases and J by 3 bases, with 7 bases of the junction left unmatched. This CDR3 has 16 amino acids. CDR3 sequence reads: CASSPSGQGRDTEAFF. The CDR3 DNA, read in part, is TGTGCCAGCTCACCAAGTGGACAGGGGCGGGACACTGAA.

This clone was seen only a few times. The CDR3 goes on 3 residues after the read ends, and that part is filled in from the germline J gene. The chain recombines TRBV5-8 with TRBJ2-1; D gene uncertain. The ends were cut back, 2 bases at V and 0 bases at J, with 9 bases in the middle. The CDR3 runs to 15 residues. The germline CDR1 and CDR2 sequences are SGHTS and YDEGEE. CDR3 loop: CASSFLYSSYNEQFF. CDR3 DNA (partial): TGTGCCAGCAGCTTTTTATATTCCTCCTACAATGAG.

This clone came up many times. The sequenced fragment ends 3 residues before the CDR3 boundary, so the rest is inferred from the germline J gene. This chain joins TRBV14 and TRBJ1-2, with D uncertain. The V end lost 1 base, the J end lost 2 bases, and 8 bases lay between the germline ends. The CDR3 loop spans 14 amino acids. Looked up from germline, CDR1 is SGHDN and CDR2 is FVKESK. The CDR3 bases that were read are TGTGCCAGCAGCCAAGTTTGGGCAAACTATGGC. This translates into CASSQVWANYG. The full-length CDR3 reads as CASSQVWANYGYTF.

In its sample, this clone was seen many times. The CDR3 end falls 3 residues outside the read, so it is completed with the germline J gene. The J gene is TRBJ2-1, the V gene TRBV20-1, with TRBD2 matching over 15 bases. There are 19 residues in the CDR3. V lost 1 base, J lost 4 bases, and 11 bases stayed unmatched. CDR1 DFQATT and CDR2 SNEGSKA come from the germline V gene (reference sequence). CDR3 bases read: TGCAGTGCTAGAGGGGGGACTAGCGGGAGGACCACGGGTTACAATGAG. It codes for CSARGGTSGRTTGYNE. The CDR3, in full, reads CSARGGTSGRTTGYNEQFF.

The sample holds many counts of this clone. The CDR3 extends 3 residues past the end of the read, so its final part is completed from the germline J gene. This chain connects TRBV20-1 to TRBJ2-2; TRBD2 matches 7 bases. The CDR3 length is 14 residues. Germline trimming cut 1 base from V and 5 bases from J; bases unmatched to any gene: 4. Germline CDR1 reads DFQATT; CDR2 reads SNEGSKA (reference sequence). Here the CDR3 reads CSARGAGKTGELFF. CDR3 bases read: TGCAGTGCTAGAGGAGCGGGGAAAACCGGGGAG.

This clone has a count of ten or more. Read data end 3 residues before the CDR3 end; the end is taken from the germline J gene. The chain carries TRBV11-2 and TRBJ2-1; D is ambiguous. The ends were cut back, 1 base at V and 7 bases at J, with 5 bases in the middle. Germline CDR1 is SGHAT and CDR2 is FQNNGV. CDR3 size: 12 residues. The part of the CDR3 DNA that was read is TGTGCCAGCAGCTTAGCGACTAATGAG. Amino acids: CASSLATNE. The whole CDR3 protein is CASSLATNEQFF.

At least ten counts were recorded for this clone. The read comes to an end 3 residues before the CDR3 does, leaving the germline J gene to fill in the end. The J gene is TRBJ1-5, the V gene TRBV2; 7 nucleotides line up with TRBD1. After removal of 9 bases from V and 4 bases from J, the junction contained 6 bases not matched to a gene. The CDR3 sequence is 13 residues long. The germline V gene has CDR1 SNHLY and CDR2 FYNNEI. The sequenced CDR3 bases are TGTGCCAGTGCCAAGACAGGGAATCAGCCC. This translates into CASAKTGNQP. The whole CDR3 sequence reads CASAKTGNQPQHF.

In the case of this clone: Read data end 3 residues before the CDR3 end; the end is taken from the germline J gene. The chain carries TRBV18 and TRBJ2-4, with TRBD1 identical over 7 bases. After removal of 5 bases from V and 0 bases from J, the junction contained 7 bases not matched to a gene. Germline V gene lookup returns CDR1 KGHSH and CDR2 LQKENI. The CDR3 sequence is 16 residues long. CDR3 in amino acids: CASSADRDLAKNIQYF. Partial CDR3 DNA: TGTGCCAGCTCAGCTGACAGGGATCTAGCCAAAAACATT.

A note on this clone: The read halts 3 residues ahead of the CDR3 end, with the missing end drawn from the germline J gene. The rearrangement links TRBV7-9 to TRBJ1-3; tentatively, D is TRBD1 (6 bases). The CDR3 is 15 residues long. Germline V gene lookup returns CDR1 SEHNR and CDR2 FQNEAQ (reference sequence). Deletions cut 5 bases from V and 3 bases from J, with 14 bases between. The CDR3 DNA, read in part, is TGTGCCAGCAGCGACAACAGGGCTGGTGGAAACACC. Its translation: CASSDNRAGGNT. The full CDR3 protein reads CASSDNRAGGNTIYF.

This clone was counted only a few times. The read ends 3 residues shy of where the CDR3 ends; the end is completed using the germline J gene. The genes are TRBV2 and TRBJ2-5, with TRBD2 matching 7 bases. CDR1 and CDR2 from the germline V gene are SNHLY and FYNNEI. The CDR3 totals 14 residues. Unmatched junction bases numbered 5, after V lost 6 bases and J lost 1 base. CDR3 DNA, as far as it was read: TGTGCCAGCAGCGTGATAGCGGGCCAAGAGACC. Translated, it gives CASSVIAGQET. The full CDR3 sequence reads CASSVIAGQETQYF.

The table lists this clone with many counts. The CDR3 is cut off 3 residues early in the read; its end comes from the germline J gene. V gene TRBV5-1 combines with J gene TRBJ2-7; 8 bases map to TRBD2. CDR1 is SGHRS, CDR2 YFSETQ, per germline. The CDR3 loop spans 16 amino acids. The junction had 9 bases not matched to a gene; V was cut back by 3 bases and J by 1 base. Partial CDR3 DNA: TGCGCCAGCAGCTCGGCGGAGCGGGAGTTTTCCTACGAG. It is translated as CASSSAEREFSYE. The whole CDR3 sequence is CASSSAEREFSYEQYF. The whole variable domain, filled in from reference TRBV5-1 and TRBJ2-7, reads KAGVTQTPRYLIKTRGQQVTLSCSPISGHRSVSWYQQTPGQGLQFLFEYFSETQRNKGNFPGRFSGRQFSNSRSEMNVSTLELGDSALYLCASSSAEREFSYEQYFGPGTRLTVT.

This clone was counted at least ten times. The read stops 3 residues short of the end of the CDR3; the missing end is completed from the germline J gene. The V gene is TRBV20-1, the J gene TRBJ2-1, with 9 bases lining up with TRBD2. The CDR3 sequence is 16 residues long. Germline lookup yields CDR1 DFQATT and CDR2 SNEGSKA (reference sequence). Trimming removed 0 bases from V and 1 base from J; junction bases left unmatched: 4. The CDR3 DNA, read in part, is TGCAGTGCTAGAGATCTAGCGGGAACTTCCTACAATGAG. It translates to CSARDLAGTSYNE. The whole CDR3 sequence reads CSARDLAGTSYNEQFF.

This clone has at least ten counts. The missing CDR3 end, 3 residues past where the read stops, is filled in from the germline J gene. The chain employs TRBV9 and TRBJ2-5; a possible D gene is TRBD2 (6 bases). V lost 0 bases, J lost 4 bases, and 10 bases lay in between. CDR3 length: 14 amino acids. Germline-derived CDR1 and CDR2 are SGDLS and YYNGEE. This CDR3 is CASSVVGGGETQYF. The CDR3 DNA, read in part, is TGTGCCAGCAGCGTAGTGGGGGGAGGAGAGACC. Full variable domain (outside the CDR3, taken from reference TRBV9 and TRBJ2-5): DSGVTQTPKHLITATGQRVTLRCSPRSGDLSVYWYQQSLDQGLQFLIQYYNGEERAKGNILERFSAQQFPDLHSELNLSSLELGDSALYFCASSVVGGGETQYFGPGTRLLVL.

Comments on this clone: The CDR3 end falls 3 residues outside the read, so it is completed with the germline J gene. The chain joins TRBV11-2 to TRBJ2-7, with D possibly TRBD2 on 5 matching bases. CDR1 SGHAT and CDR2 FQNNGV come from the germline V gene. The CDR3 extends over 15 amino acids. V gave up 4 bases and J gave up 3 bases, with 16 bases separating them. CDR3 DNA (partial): TGTGCCAGCAGCTCGGACGGACTGGCCAACTACGAG. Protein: CASSSDGLANYE. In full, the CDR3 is CASSSDGLANYEQYF.

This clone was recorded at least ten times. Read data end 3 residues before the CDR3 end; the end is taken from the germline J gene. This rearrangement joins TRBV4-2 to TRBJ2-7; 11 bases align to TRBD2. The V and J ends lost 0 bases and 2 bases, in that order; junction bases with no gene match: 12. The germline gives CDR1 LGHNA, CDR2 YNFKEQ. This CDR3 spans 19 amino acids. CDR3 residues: CASSQDNSGGDLNPYEQYF. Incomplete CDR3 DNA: TGTGCCAGCAGCCAAGATAATAGCGGGGGGGACCTAAATCCCTACGAG.

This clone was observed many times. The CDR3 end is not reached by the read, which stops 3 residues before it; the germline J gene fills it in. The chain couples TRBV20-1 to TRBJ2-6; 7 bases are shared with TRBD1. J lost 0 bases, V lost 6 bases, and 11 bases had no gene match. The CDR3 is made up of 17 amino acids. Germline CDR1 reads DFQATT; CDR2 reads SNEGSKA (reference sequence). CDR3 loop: CSAARTGRYSGANVLTF. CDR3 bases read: TGCAGTGCCGCGAGGACAGGTAGATACTCTGGGGCCAACGTC.

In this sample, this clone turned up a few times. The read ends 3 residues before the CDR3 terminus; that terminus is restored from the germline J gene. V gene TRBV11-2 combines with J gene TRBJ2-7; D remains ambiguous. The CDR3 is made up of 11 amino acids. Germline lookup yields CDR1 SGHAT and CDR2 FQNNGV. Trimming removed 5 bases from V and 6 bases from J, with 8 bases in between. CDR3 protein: CASSPSGEQYF. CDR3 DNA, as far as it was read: TGTGCCAGCAGCCCCTCCGGCGAG.

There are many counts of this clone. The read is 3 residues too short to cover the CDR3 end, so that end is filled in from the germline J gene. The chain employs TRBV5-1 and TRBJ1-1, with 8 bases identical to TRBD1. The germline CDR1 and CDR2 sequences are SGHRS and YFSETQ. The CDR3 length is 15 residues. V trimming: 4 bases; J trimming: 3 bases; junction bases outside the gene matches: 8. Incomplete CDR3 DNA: TGCGCCAGCAGCCTCTGGACAGGGAAGGACACTGAA. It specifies CASSLWTGKDTE. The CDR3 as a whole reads CASSLWTGKDTEAFF.

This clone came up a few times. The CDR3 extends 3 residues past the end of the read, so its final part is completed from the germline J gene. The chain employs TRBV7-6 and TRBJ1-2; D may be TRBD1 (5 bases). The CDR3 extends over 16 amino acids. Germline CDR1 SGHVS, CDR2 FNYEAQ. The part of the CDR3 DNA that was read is TGTGCCAGCAGCTTAGGCGGGGGGACGGTCGGAGATACC. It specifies CASSLGGGTVGDT. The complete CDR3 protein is CASSLGGGTVGDTYTF.